These 22 T cell receptor beta chains came from one sample sequenced in a study of PD-1 blockade in classical Hodgkin lymphoma. The assay was immunoSEQ multiplex PCR, and TCRdb's table has in-frame clones only and misses some. The sample records about 9,500 clones, around 80% being singletons. Documented time point: cycle 4 day 1 (C4D1), after about 6 weeks of nivolumab. Each patient's relapse followed autologous stem cell transplantation, and brentuximab vedotin exposure varied. Researchers report purifying CD4+ T cells from thawed PBMCs by magnetic negative selection. The material sequenced was CD4+ T cells from blood, taken before the fourth cycle of nivolumab. These receptors came from a human donor with classical Hodgkin lymphoma.

The V and J genes are TRBV7-3 and TRBJ2-2; unclear D gene. The CDR3 loop spans 12 amino acids. Per the germline V gene, CDR1 is SGHTA and CDR2 is FQGTGA. The V end lost 5 bases, the J end lost 4 bases, and 5 bases lay between the germline ends. CDR3: CASSPSTGELFF. In DNA, the CDR3 is TGTGCCAGCAGCCCCTCCACCGGGGAGCTGTTTTTT.

This clone was picked up one time. CDR3 nucleotides: TGTGCCAGTAGTATAACTTCAAGCGGTGCATACGAGCAGTACTTC. It encodes CASSITSSGAYEQYF. This chain uses TRBV19 with TRBJ2-7; TRBD2 might be the D (5 bases). Germline V gene data show CDR1 as LNHDA and CDR2 as SQIVND (reference sequence). V was cut by 2 bases and J by 4 bases, with 15 bases left in between. The CDR3 sequence is 15 residues long. The full variable domain, rest sourced from reference TRBV19 and TRBJ2-7, is DGGITQSPKYLFRKEGQNVTLSCEQNLNHDAMYWYRQDPGQGLRLIYYSQIVNDFQKGDIAEGYSVSREKKESFPLTVTSAQKNPTAFYLCASSITSSGAYEQYFGPGTRLTVT.

This chain uses TRBV7-2 with TRBJ2-7; 14 bases are a match to TRBD2. The V segment lost 5 bases and the J segment 3 bases; nucleotides outside the gene matches: 12. The CDR3 is 18 residues long. Looked up from germline, CDR1 is SGHTA and CDR2 is FQGNSA. Here the CDR3 DNA reads TGTGCCAGCAGCCTCGGGACTAGCGGGAGAAGATTGGGCTACGAGCAGTACTTC. Its protein product is CASSLGTSGRRLGYEQYF.

The chain employs TRBV7-9 and TRBJ2-1, with 7 bases identical to TRBD1. Germline V lookup: CDR1 SEHNR, CDR2 FQNEAQ (reference sequence). This CDR3 spans 13 amino acids. The ends lost 6 bases at V and 4 bases at J; junction bases unmatched: 3. The DNA for the CDR3 is TGTGCCAGCAGTTTGGGACAGTACAATGAGCAGTTCTTC. Translated, it gives CASSLGQYNEQFF. The complete variable domain, with remaining parts taken from reference TRBV7-9 and TRBJ2-1, reads DTGVSQNPRHKITKRGQNVTFRCDPISEHNRLYWYRQTLGQGPEFLTYFQNEAQLEKSRLLSDRFSAERPKGSFSTLEIQRTEQGDSAMYLCASSLGQYNEQFFGPGTRLTVL.

The J gene is TRBJ2-1, the V gene TRBV28; TRBD1 might be the D (6 bases). The CDR3 is 17 residues long. CDR1 and CDR2 (germline): MDHEN, SYDVKM. V dropped 4 bases and J dropped 4 bases, with 20 bases sitting between them. CDR3 in DNA: TGTGCCAGCAGTTCAGTTGCCGAAGGGGGAAGGTACAATGAGCAGTTCTTC. Translation gives CASSSVAEGGRYNEQFF. Supplemented by reference TRBV28 and TRBJ2-1, the full variable domain reads DVKVTQSSRYLVKRTGEKVFLECVQDMDHENMFWYRQDPGLGLRLIYFSYDVKMKEKGDIPEGYSVSREKKERFSLILESASTNQTSMYLCASSSVAEGGRYNEQFFGPGTRLTVL.

In this sample, this clone turned up once. The V gene is TRBV19, the J gene TRBJ2-7; D perhaps matches TRBD1 (5 bases). Germline V gene data show CDR1 as LNHDA and CDR2 as SQIVND (reference sequence). Trimming shortened V by 3 bases and J by 1 base, and 13 bases separated the two germline ends. CDR3 length equals 15 residues. CDR3 residues: CASSIAPTVSYEQYF. CDR3 coding DNA: TGTGCCAGTAGTATTGCTCCGACAGTTTCCTACGAGCAGTACTTC.

This chain connects TRBV30 to TRBJ2-5; D is ambiguous. The CDR3 totals 13 residues. V was clipped by 0 bases and J by 2 bases, with 7 bases between them. Per the germline V gene, CDR1 is GTSNPN and CDR2 is SVGIG (reference sequence). The CDR3 DNA is TGTGCCTGGAGTGTGAGTGGGCAAGAGACCCAGTACTTC. Protein product: CAWSVSGQETQYF.

The V and J genes are TRBV2 and TRBJ2-5; TRBD1 agrees at 8 bases. Germline V CDR1 and CDR2: SNHLY, FYNNEI. With V trimmed by 6 bases and J by 5 bases, 5 bases remained unmatched. The CDR3 has 13 residues. The CDR3 region is CASRGQEGETQYF. The CDR3 DNA follows: TGTGCCAGCAGGGGACAGGAGGGGGAGACCCAGTACTTC.

In its sample, this clone was seen a few times. The chain joins TRBV30 to TRBJ1-5; weak D call: TRBD1 (6 bases). This CDR3 spans 15 amino acids. Germline V gives CDR1 GTSNPN, CDR2 SVGIG (reference sequence). V lost 3 bases and J 5 bases, leaving 17 bases between the germline ends. CDR3 nucleotide sequence: TGTGCCTGGAGCGTCTTGGGCAGGGGTGATCAGCCCCAGCATTTT. Protein product: CAWSVLGRGDQPQHF.

The chain is built from TRBV9 and TRBJ2-3, with TRBD2 matching 8 bases. The CDR3 covers 15 residues. The V gene's germline CDR1 is SGDLS and CDR2 YYNGEE. The ends lost 2 bases at V and 4 bases at J; junction bases unmatched: 6. DNA for the CDR3: TGTGCCAGCAGCGTGTTGAGCGGGAGATCAGATACGCAGTATTTT. It codes for CASSVLSGRSDTQYF.

The chain joins TRBV7-6 to TRBJ2-1, with no clear D. Germline V gives CDR1 SGHVS, CDR2 FNYEAQ. V shed 1 base and J shed 8 bases, with 12 bases lying between them. This CDR3 comprises 14 residues. The CDR3 bases are TGTGCCAGCAGCTTAGTCCCAAGGCGGCATGAGCAGTTCTTC. This encodes CASSLVPRRHEQFF.

V usage is TRBV27 and J usage is TRBJ2-7; D is uncertain. Germline CDR1 reads MNHEY; CDR2 reads SMNVEV (reference sequence). V lost 0 bases and J 6 bases, leaving 9 bases between the germline ends. This CDR3 region has 13 residues. The CDR3, as DNA: TGTGCCAGCAGTTTATCGATGGGTGGCGAGCAGTACTTC. Amino acid sequence: CASSLSMGGEQYF.

The rearrangement joins TRBV2 to TRBJ1-1; the D is unclear. From germline, CDR1 is SNHLY and CDR2 FYNNEI. The length of the CDR3 is 12 residues. V lost 3 bases, J lost 5 bases, and 7 bases lay in between. The CDR3 DNA follows: TGTGCCAGCAGTGATGGGTTAACTGAAGCTTTCTTT. It encodes CASSDGLTEAFF.

In DNA, the CDR3 is TGTGCCATCAGTGAGAGGGAACCAACGACTTCACCCCTCCACTTT. This codes for CAISEREPTTSPLHF. J is TRBJ1-6 and V is TRBV10-3; D not resolved. Germline V gives CDR1 ENHRY, CDR2 SYGVKD. The CDR3 spans 15 residues. Between the trimmed V and J ends, which lost 2 bases and 9 bases, there was a span of 14 bases.

The chain recombines TRBV7-3 with TRBJ1-1; D ambiguous. With 5 bases removed from V and 4 bases from J, the gap between germline ends came to 14 bases. The CDR3 has 14 residues. Germline CDR1 reads SGHTA; CDR2 reads FQGTGA. The CDR3 loop is CASSPQPDSTEAFF. DNA of the CDR3: TGTGCCAGCAGCCCCCAACCAGATAGCACTGAAGCTTTCTTT.

This chain's CDR3 is CASSITGNTEAFF. CDR3 coding DNA: TGCGCCAGCAGCATTACAGGGAACACTGAAGCTTTCTTT. This sequence joins TRBV5-1 and TRBJ1-1; a weak D match, TRBD1 (5 bases). Between the trimmed V and J ends, which lost 4 bases and 1 base, there was a span of 8 bases. Germline lookup yields CDR1 SGHRS and CDR2 YFSETQ. The CDR3 sequence is 13 residues long.

The V call is TRBV10-3, the J call TRBJ1-5, with 7 positions matching TRBD1. Germline CDR1 ENHRY, CDR2 SYGVKD. The ends lost 4 bases at V and 6 bases at J; junction bases unmatched: 12. There are 16 residues in the CDR3. CDR3 sequence reads: CAISGGQEKVGQPQHF. The CDR3, as DNA: TGTGCCATCAGTGGAGGACAGGAGAAAGTTGGTCAGCCCCAGCATTTT.

The V gene is TRBV7-9, the J gene TRBJ2-5, with 8 bases lining up with TRBD1. After removal of 6 bases from V and 5 bases from J, the junction contained 5 bases not matched to a gene. There are 13 residues in the CDR3. The germline gives CDR1 SEHNR, CDR2 FQNEAQ (reference sequence). CDR3 amino acids: CASRPTGGETQYF. CDR3 DNA sequence: TGTGCCAGCAGACCCACAGGGGGGGAGACCCAGTACTTC.

CDR3 loop: CASMTRDIGSSYNSPLHF. The CDR3 nucleotides read TGTGCCAGCATGACCCGGGACATCGGGAGCTCCTATAATTCACCCCTCCACTTT. V gene TRBV2 combines with J gene TRBJ1-6; D perhaps matches TRBD1 (6 bases). This CDR3 has 18 residues. Germline lookup yields CDR1 SNHLY and CDR2 FYNNEI. The V gene lost 7 bases and the J gene lost 0 bases, with 19 bases spanning the gap.

The gene calls are TRBV6-6 and TRBJ2-5; D remains ambiguous. CDR3 length: 14 amino acids. V lost 2 bases, J lost 2 bases, and 9 bases lay in between. Germline V CDR1 and CDR2: MNHNY, SVGAGI (reference sequence). CDR3 DNA sequence: TGTGCCAGCAGTTACGAGAGACGGCAAGAGACCCAGTACTTC. It specifies CASSYERRQETQYF.

The chain recombines TRBV4-3 with TRBJ2-6, with D hard to call. The CDR3 length is 15 residues. Between the trimmed V and J ends, which lost 2 bases and 1 base, there was a span of 6 bases. Germline CDR1 reads LGHNA; CDR2 reads YSLEER. The CDR3 DNA sequence: TGCGCCAGCAGCCAATCGTTATCTGGGGCCAACGTCCTGACTTTC. Translating it yields CASSQSLSGANVLTF.

This clone was counted only a few times. The V and J genes are TRBV30 and TRBJ1-6, with a possible D match to TRBD1 (5 bases). Germline V lookup: CDR1 GTSNPN, CDR2 SVGIG (reference sequence). Trimming cost V 0 bases and J 10 bases, with 10 bases left between them. This CDR3 is built from 13 residues. The CDR3 nucleotides are TGTGCCTGGAGTGTCAGGGTTCAGTCACCCCTCCACTTT. Its protein product is CAWSVRVQSPLHF. Complete variable domain (other parts from reference TRBV30 and TRBJ1-6): SQTIHQWPATLVQPVGSPLSLECTVEGTSNPNLYWYRQAAGRGLQLLFYSVGIGQISSEVPQNLSASRPQDRQFILSSKKLLLSDSGFYLCAWSVRVQSPLHFGNGTRLTVT.